A selection of T cell receptor beta chains follows, all from one sample in a study of cytomegalovirus exposure and HLA in healthy donors. Only in-frame clones appear in the TCRdb table, and some are missing; sequencing was by immunoSEQ multiplex PCR. Among approximately 140,000 clones listed, 79% were seen once. The sample was PBMCs. These receptor sequences come from a man between 45 and 60 years old in good health and CMV-seropositive. CDR3s include the opening cysteine and the closing phenylalanine or tryptophan. The D gene is left open where the match is weak. Not all rows give a size; the values are once, few, many and, for expanded clones, a class.

CDR3 DNA: TGCGCCAGCAGCCAGGATTACAGGGACCTTAGCAATCAGCCCCAGCATTTT
CDR3 protein: CASSQDYRDLSNQPQHF
J gene: TRBJ1-5
D gene: .
clone size: .
V gene: TRBV4-1
CDR3 length: 17

CDR3 DNA: TGCGCCAGCAGCAAGACAGGGGGGACTGAAGCTTTCTTT
CDR3 protein: CASSKTGGTEAFF
J gene: TRBJ1-1
D gene: TRBD1
clone size: .
V gene: TRBV4-1
CDR3 length: 13

CDR3 DNA: TGTGCCAGCAGCTTAGTGGGACTAGCGGAGGAAGAGACCCAGTACTTC
CDR3 protein: CASSLVGLAEEETQYF
J gene: TRBJ2-5
D gene: TRBD2
clone size: .
V gene: TRBV11-2
CDR3 length: 16

CDR3 DNA: TGTGCCAGCAGCCTTCAGGGTGGCGGCTACACCTTC
CDR3 protein: CASSLQGGGYTF
J gene: TRBJ1-2
D gene: .
clone size: .
V gene: TRBV5-6
CDR3 length: 12

CDR3 DNA: TGTGCCATCAGTGATAACCAAGAGACCCAGTACTTC
CDR3 protein: CAISDNQETQYF
J gene: TRBJ2-5
D gene: .
clone size: .
V gene: TRBV10-3
CDR3 length: 12

CDR3 DNA: TGCAGCGTTGAAGTCGACAGGGGTACGAACACTGAAGCTTTCTTT
CDR3 protein: CSVEVDRGTNTEAFF
J gene: TRBJ1-1
D gene: TRBD1
clone size: .
V gene: TRBV29-1
CDR3 length: 15

CDR3 DNA: TGTGCCAGCAGCACCGGGACAGGGTTTACCGGGGAGCTGTTTTTT
CDR3 protein: CASSTGTGFTGELFF
J gene: TRBJ2-2
D gene: TRBD1
clone size: .
V gene: TRBV6-4
CDR3 length: 15

CDR3 DNA: TGTGCCACCAGCAGAGTCACAGGGGTCCTGACCTACGAGCAGTACTTC
CDR3 protein: CATSRVTGVLTYEQYF
J gene: TRBJ2-7
D gene: TRBD1
clone size: .
V gene: TRBV15
CDR3 length: 16

CDR3 DNA: TGTGCCAGCAGTGAGGGGCACCAGGAAGTAAATGAGCAGTTCTTC
CDR3 protein: CASSEGHQEVNEQFF
J gene: TRBJ2-1
D gene: .
clone size: .
V gene: TRBV6-4
CDR3 length: 15

CDR3 DNA: TGTGCCAGCAGCTTAGAAGGTAGCGGGAGAGGAGGCAAAAACATTCAGTACTTC
CDR3 protein: CASSLEGSGRGGKNIQYF
J gene: TRBJ2-4
D gene: TRBD2
clone size: .
V gene: TRBV11-2
CDR3 length: 18

CDR3 DNA: TGTGCCAGCAGCTTTAGGGGGTCCTACGAGCAGTACTTC
CDR3 protein: CASSFRGSYEQYF
J gene: TRBJ2-7
D gene: .
clone size: .
V gene: TRBV5-8
CDR3 length: 13

CDR3 DNA: TGTGCCAGCAGCACGGAGGACAGGGTCGTCTGGAATGAGCAGTTCTTC
CDR3 protein: CASSTEDRVVWNEQFF
J gene: TRBJ2-1
D gene: TRBD1
clone size: .
V gene: TRBV5-5
CDR3 length: 16

CDR3 DNA: TGTGCCAGTAGTATAGGTGCTAGCGGGTTTGGGGCCAACGTCCTGACTTTC
CDR3 protein: CASSIGASGFGANVLTF
J gene: TRBJ2-6
D gene: TRBD2
clone size: .
V gene: TRBV19
CDR3 length: 17

CDR3 DNA: TGTGCCAGCAGACCCGACACGAACACTGAAGCTTTCTTT
CDR3 protein: CASRPDTNTEAFF
J gene: TRBJ1-1
D gene: .
clone size: .
V gene: TRBV28
CDR3 length: 13

CDR3 DNA: TGTGCCAGCAGCGCCACCCCCAGTTTCTCCTACAATGAGCAGTTCTTC
CDR3 protein: CASSATPSFSYNEQFF
J gene: TRBJ2-1
D gene: .
clone size: .
V gene: TRBV21-1
CDR3 length: 16

CDR3 DNA: TGTGCCAGCAGCCCAACCGTAGCGGGAGAGGGTGAGCAGTTCTTC
CDR3 protein: CASSPTVAGEGEQFF
J gene: TRBJ2-1
D gene: TRBD2
clone size: medium-sized
V gene: TRBV7-2
CDR3 length: 15

CDR3 DNA: TGTGCCAGCAGCCCTACCGGCTCCTATAATTCACCCCTCCACTTT
CDR3 protein: CASSPTGSYNSPLHF
J gene: TRBJ1-6
D gene: .
clone size: .
V gene: TRBV11-2
CDR3 length: 15

CDR3 DNA: TGCGCCAGCAGCCATCTAGCGGGGCTAGCCAAAAACATTCAGTACTTC
CDR3 protein: CASSHLAGLAKNIQYF
J gene: TRBJ2-4
D gene: TRBD2
clone size: .
V gene: TRBV4-1
CDR3 length: 16

CDR3 DNA: TGTGCCAGCAGCCTTCCGGGACAGGGAATTGAAGCTTTCTTT
CDR3 protein: CASSLPGQGIEAFF
J gene: TRBJ1-1
D gene: TRBD1
clone size: .
V gene: TRBV5-6
CDR3 length: 14

CDR3 DNA: TGTGCCAGCAGTCTCGACAGGGGGCCGGCATACGAGCAGTACTTC
CDR3 protein: CASSLDRGPAYEQYF
J gene: TRBJ2-7
D gene: TRBD1
clone size: .
V gene: TRBV6-5
CDR3 length: 15

CDR3 DNA: TGTGCCAGCAGCCGAGTCGTAGCTGGAAACACCATATATTTT
CDR3 protein: CASSRVVAGNTIYF
J gene: TRBJ1-3
D gene: .
clone size: .
V gene: TRBV28
CDR3 length: 14

CDR3 DNA: TGTGCCAGCAGCTTAGGGACAGATACTGACTACGAGCAGTACTTC
CDR3 protein: CASSLGTDTDYEQYF
J gene: TRBJ2-7
D gene: TRBD1
clone size: .
V gene: TRBV5-4
CDR3 length: 15

CDR3 DNA: TGTGCCACCAGCAGGACCCCAACAGATGAAGAGACCCAGTACTTC
CDR3 protein: CATSRTPTDEETQYF
J gene: TRBJ2-5
D gene: .
clone size: few
V gene: TRBV15
CDR3 length: 15

CDR3 DNA: TGCGCCAGCAGCCAAGAAAGTAGGGGGCTAGCGGGAAGTGAGACCTACGAGCAGTACTTC
CDR3 protein: CASSQESRGLAGSETYEQYF
J gene: TRBJ2-7
D gene: TRBD2
clone size: .
V gene: TRBV4-1
CDR3 length: 20

CDR3 DNA: TGTGCCAGCAGCCCGACTTTAATGGCTAGCGGGAGGGATTTT
CDR3 protein: CASSPTLMASGRDF
J gene: TRBJ2-3
D gene: TRBD2
clone size: .
V gene: TRBV9
CDR3 length: 14

CDR3 DNA: TGTGCCAGCAGCCCTGGACAGGGTGGCAATCAGCCCCAGCATTTT
CDR3 protein: CASSPGQGGNQPQHF
J gene: TRBJ1-5
D gene: TRBD1
clone size: .
V gene: TRBV28
CDR3 length: 15

CDR3 DNA: TGTGCCAGCAGGCCCGGGACAGGGGCTGCAGATACGCAGTATTTT
CDR3 protein: CASRPGTGAADTQYF
J gene: TRBJ2-3
D gene: TRBD1
clone size: .
V gene: TRBV2
CDR3 length: 15

CDR3 DNA: TGTGCCAGCAGCCCCCCAAGCGGGAGGGCCTCCTACGAGCAGTACTTC
CDR3 protein: CASSPPSGRASYEQYF
J gene: TRBJ2-7
D gene: TRBD2
clone size: .
V gene: TRBV5-6
CDR3 length: 16

CDR3 DNA: TGCGCCAGCAGCCAAGATTCGAGCACAGATACGCAGTATTTT
CDR3 protein: CASSQDSSTDTQYF
J gene: TRBJ2-3
D gene: .
clone size: once
V gene: TRBV4-1
CDR3 length: 14

CDR3 DNA: TGTGCCAGCAGTTTATTACGAATAGCGGGCTCCTACGAGCAGTACTTC
CDR3 protein: CASSLLRIAGSYEQYF
J gene: TRBJ2-7
D gene: TRBD2
clone size: .
V gene: TRBV28
CDR3 length: 16

CDR3 DNA: TGTGCCAGCAGCCATGGGACTAGCGGGTTCACCGGGGAGCTGTTTTTT
CDR3 protein: CASSHGTSGFTGELFF
J gene: TRBJ2-2
D gene: TRBD2
clone size: .
V gene: TRBV11-3
CDR3 length: 16

CDR3 DNA: TGCGCCAGCAGCTTGGTACTGCGGGGGGCGGACGGCGGCTACACCTTC
CDR3 protein: CASSLVLRGADGGYTF
J gene: TRBJ1-2
D gene: .
clone size: .
V gene: TRBV5-1
CDR3 length: 16

CDR3 DNA: TGTGCCAGTAGTATCACTACAACGAACACCGGGGAGCTGTTTTTT
CDR3 protein: CASSITTTNTGELFF
J gene: TRBJ2-2
D gene: .
clone size: .
V gene: TRBV19
CDR3 length: 15

CDR3 DNA: TGTGCCAGCTCACCTAGGACAGGGAATGCGGAGACCCAGTACTTC
CDR3 protein: CASSPRTGNAETQYF
J gene: TRBJ2-5
D gene: TRBD1
clone size: .
V gene: TRBV18
CDR3 length: 15

CDR3 DNA: TGTGCTAGTGGTTTGGTACCCGGGGACACTGAAGCTTTCTTT
CDR3 protein: CASGLVPGDTEAFF
J gene: TRBJ1-1
D gene: .
clone size: once
V gene: TRBV12-5
CDR3 length: 14

CDR3 DNA: TGCGCCAGCAGCCACAGGGATGGTGTTCGGGATGAGCAGTTCTTC
CDR3 protein: CASSHRDGVRDEQFF
J gene: TRBJ2-1
D gene: .
clone size: .
V gene: TRBV4-1
CDR3 length: 15

CDR3 DNA: TGCGCCAGCAGCTTGGGAGCTAGCGGGTACACAGATACGCAGTATTTT
CDR3 protein: CASSLGASGYTDTQYF
J gene: TRBJ2-3
D gene: TRBD2
clone size: .
V gene: TRBV5-1
CDR3 length: 16

CDR3 DNA: TGTGCCAGCAGCATTTCTCCTAGCGGGAAAGAGACCCAGTACTTC
CDR3 protein: CASSISPSGKETQYF
J gene: TRBJ2-5
D gene: TRBD2
clone size: .
V gene: TRBV11-3
CDR3 length: 15

CDR3 DNA: TGCGCCAGCAGTGAGTGGAGGGGTAGTAGTCAGCCCCAGCATTTT
CDR3 protein: CASSEWRGSSQPQHF
J gene: TRBJ1-5
D gene: .
clone size: .
V gene: TRBV10-2
CDR3 length: 15

CDR3 DNA: TGCGCCAGCAGCCAAGAGGGGCTTCGTACTGATTCACCCCTCCACTTT
CDR3 protein: CASSQEGLRTDSPLHF
J gene: TRBJ1-6
D gene: .
clone size: .
V gene: TRBV4-1
CDR3 length: 16

CDR3 DNA: TGTGCCAGCAGCCACCCCGCTAGCGGGAGTTCCCATGAGCAGTTCTTC
CDR3 protein: CASSHPASGSSHEQFF
J gene: TRBJ2-1
D gene: TRBD2
clone size: .
V gene: TRBV7-9
CDR3 length: 16

CDR3 DNA: TGTGCCAGCAGCCAAACTACATCCGGGGCTTTCTTT
CDR3 protein: CASSQTTSGAFF
J gene: TRBJ1-1
D gene: .
clone size: .
V gene: TRBV4-2
CDR3 length: 12

CDR3 DNA: TGCGCCAGCAGCTTGGAACAGCCGAACACCGGGGAGCTGTTTTTT
CDR3 protein: CASSLEQPNTGELFF
J gene: TRBJ2-2
D gene: .
clone size: .
V gene: TRBV5-1
CDR3 length: 15

CDR3 DNA: TGCAGCGACGACGGGAACTATGGCTACACCTTC
CDR3 protein: CSDDGNYGYTF
J gene: TRBJ1-2
D gene: .
clone size: once
V gene: TRBV29-1
CDR3 length: 11

CDR3 DNA: TGTGCCAGCAGCGTAGGGACTAGCAGCACAGATACGCAGTATTTT
CDR3 protein: CASSVGTSSTDTQYF
J gene: TRBJ2-3
D gene: TRBD2
clone size: .
V gene: TRBV9
CDR3 length: 15